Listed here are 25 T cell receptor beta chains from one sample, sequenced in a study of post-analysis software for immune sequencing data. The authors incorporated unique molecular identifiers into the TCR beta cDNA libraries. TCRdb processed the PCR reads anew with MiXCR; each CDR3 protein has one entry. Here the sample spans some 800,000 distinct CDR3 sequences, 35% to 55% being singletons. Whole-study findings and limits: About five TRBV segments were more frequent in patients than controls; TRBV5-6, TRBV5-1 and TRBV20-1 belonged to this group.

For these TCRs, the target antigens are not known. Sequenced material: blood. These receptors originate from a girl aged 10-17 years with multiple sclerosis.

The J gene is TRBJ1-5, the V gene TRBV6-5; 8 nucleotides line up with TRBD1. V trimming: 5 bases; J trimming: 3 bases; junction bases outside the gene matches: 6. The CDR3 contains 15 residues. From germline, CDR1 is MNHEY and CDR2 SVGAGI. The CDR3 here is CASSPDRAPNQPQHF. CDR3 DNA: TGTGCCAGCAGTCCGGACAGGGCCCCCAATCAGCCCCAGCATTTT.

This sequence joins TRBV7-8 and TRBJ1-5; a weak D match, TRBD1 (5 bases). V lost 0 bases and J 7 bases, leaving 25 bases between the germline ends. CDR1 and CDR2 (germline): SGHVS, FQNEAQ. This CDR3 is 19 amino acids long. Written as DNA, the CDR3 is TGTGCCAGCAGCTTAGCGGTGGGTCGTATAGCAGGGTTGGAGCAGCCCCAGCATTTT. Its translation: CASSLAVGRIAGLEQPQHF.

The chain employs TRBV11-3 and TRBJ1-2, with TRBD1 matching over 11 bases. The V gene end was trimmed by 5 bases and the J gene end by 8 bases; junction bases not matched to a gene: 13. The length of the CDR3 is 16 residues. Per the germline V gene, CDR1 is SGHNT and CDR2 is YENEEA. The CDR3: CASSPDRGRSKGGYTF. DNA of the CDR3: TGTGCCAGCAGCCCGGACAGGGGGCGCAGTAAGGGCGGCTACACCTTC.

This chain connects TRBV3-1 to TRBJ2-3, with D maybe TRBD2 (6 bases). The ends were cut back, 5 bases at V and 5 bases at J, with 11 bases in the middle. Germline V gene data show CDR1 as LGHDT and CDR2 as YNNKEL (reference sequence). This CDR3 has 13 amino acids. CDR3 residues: CASSIGGVDTQYF. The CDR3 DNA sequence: TGTGCCAGCAGCATCGGGGGTGTAGATACGCAGTATTTT.

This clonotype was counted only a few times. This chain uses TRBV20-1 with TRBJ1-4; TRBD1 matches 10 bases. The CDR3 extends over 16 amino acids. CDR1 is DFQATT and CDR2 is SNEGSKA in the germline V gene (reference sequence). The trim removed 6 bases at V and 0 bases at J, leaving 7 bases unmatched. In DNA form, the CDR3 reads TGCAGTGCAGGGGGACAGGGGCAAACAACTAATGAAAAACTGTTTTTT. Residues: CSAGGQGQTTNEKLFF.

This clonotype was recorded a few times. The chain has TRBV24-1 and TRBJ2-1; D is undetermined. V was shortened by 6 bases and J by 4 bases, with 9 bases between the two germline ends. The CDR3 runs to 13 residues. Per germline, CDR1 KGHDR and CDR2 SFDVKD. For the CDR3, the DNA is TGTGCCACCAGTCGGAGCGCTTACAATGAGCAGTTCTTC. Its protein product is CATSRSAYNEQFF.

The CDR3 sequence is CASSLAPDVAYEQYF. DNA for the CDR3: TGTGCCAGCAGTTTGGCCCCGGACGTTGCCTACGAGCAGTACTTC. The V call is TRBV12-3 or TRBV12-4, the J call TRBJ2-7, with D hard to call. The length of the CDR3 is 15 residues. V shed 3 bases and J shed 2 bases, with 14 bases lying between them.

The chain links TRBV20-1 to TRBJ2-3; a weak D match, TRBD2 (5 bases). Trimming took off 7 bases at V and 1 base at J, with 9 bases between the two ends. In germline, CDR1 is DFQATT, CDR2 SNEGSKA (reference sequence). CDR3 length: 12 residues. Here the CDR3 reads CSGQEGTDTQYF. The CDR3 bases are TGCAGTGGCCAGGAGGGCACAGATACGCAGTATTTT.

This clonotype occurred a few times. As DNA, the CDR3 is TGTGCCAGCAGCTTCCGGGACAGGGTTTGGGAGACCCAGTACTTC. It is translated as CASSFRDRVWETQYF. The V gene is TRBV9, the J gene TRBJ2-5; 9 nucleotides match TRBD1. With 4 bases clipped from V and 5 bases from J, the junction kept 9 bases outside the gene matches. Germline V gives CDR1 SGDLS, CDR2 YYNGEE. This CDR3 comprises 15 residues.

The CDR3 is CASSVAASGTNSYEQYF. The CDR3 DNA sequence: TGTGCCAGCAGCGTAGCGGCTAGCGGGACCAACTCCTACGAGCAGTACTTC. The chain links TRBV9 to TRBJ2-7; 9 nucleotides agree with TRBD2. Germline assignment: CDR1 SGDLS and CDR2 YYNGEE. Germline trimming cut 0 bases from V and 0 bases from J; bases unmatched to any gene: 7. The CDR3 spans 17 residues.

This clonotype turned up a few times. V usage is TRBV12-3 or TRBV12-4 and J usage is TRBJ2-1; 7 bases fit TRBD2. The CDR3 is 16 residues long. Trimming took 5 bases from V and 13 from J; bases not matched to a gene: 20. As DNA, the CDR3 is TGTGCCAGCAGTCCGAGGGAGGCGGGACTAATCATTGAACAGTTCTTC. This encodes CASSPREAGLIIEQFF.

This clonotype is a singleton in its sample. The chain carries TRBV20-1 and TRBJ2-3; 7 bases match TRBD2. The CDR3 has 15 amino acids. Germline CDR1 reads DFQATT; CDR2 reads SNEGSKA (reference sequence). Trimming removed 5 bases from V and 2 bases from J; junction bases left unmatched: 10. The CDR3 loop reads CSAGRAGVDTDTQYF. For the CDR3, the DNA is TGCAGTGCTGGCCGGGCGGGAGTGGACACAGATACGCAGTATTTT.

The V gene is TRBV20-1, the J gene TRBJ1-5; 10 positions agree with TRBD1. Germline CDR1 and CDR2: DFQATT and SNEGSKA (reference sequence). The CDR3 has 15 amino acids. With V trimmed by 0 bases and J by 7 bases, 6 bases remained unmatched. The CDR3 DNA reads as TGCAGTGCTAGAGAAGGGGACAGGGGTAGCCAGCCCCAGCATTTT. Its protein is CSAREGDRGSQPQHF.

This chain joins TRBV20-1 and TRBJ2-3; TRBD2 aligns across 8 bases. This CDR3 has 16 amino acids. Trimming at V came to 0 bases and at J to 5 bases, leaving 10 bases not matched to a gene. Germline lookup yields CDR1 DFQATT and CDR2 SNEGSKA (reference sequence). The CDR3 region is CSARDSRPRGEDTQYF. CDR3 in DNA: TGCAGTGCTAGAGATTCCCGGCCGCGGGGGGAAGATACGCAGTATTTT.

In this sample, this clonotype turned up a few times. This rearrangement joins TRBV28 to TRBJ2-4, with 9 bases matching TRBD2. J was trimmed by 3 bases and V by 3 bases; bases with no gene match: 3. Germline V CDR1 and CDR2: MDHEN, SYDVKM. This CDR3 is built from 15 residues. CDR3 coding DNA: TGTGCCAGCAGTTTTCAAGCGGGAGGCAAAAACATTCAGTACTTC. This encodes CASSFQAGGKNIQYF.

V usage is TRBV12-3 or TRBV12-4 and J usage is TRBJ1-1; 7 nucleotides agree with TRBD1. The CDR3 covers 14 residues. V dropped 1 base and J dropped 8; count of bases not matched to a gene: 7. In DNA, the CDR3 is TGTGCCAGCAGTTTAGGAGCGACAGGGCGAGAAGCTTTCTTT. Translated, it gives CASSLGATGREAFF.

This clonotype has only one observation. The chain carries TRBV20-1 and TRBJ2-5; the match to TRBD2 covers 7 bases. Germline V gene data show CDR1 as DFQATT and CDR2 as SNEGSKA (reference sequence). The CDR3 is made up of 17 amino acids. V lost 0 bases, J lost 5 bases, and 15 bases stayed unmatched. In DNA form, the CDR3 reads TGCAGTGCTAGAGATCCAGCGGGGCGGGAGTATCGGGAGACCCAGTACTTC. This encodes CSARDPAGREYRETQYF.

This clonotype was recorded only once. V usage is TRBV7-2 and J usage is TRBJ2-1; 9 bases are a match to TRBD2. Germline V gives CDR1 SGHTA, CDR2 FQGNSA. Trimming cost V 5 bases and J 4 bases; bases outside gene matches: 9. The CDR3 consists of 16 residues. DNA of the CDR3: TGTGCCAGCAGCCCTAGCGGGACTGAAATTTACAATGAGCAGTTCTTC. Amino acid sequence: CASSPSGTEIYNEQFF.

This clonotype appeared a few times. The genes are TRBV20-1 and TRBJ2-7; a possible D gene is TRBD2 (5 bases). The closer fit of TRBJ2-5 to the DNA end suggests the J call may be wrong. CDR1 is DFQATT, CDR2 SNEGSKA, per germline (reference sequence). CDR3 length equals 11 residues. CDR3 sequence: CSARRAETQYF. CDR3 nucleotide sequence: TGCAGTGCTAGGAGGGCGGAGACCCAGTACTTC.

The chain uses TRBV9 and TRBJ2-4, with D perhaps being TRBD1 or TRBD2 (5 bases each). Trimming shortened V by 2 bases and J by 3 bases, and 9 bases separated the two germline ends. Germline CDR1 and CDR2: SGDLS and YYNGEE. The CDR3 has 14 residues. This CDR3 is CASSVGTGKNIQYF. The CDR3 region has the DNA TGTGCCAGCAGCGTCGGGACGGGCAAAAACATTCAGTACTTC.

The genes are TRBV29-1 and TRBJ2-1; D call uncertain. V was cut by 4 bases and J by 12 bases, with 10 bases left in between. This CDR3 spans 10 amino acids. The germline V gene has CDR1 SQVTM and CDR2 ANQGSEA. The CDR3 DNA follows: TGCAGCGTTGCCCGGGTTGCGCAGTTCTTC. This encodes CSVARVAQFF.

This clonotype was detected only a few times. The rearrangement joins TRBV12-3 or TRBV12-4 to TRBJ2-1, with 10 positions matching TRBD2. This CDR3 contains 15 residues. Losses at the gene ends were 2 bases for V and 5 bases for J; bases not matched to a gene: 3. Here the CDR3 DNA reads TGTGCCAGCAGTTTAAGACTAGCGGGCCACAATGAGCAGTTCTTC. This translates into CASSLRLAGHNEQFF.

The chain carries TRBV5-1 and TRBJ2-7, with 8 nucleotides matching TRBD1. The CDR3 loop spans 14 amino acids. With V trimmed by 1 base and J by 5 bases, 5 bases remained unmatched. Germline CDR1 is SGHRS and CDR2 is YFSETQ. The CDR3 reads CASSLLQGDHEQYF. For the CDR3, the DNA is TGCGCCAGCAGCTTGCTACAGGGGGACCACGAGCAGTACTTC.

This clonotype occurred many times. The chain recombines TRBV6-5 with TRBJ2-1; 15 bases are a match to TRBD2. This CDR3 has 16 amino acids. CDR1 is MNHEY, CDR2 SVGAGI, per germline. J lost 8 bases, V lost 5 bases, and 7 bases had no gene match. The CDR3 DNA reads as TGTGCCAGCAGTCCCGCGGGACTAGCGGGAGGCGATGAGCAGTTCTTC. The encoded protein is CASSPAGLAGGDEQFF.

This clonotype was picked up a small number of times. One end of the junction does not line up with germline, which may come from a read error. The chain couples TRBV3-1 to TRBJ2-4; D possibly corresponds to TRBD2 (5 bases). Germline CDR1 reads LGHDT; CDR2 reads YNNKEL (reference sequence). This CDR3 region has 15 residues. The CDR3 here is CASSQDGASGGIQYF. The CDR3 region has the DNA TGTGCCAGCAGTCAAGACGGTGCAAGCGGTGGCATTCAGTACTTC.